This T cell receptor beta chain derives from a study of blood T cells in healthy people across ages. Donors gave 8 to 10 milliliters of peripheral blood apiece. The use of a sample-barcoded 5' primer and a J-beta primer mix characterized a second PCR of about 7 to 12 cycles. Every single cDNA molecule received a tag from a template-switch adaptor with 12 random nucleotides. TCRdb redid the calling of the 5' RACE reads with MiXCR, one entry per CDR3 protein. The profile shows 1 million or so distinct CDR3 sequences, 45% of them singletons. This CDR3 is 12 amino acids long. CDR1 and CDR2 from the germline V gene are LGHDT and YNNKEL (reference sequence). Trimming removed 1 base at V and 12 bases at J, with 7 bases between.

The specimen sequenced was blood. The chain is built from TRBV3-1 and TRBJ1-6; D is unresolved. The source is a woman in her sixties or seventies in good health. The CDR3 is CASSQGGQPLHF. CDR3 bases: TGTGCCAGCAGCCAAGGCGGGCAACCCCTCCACTTT.